This T cell receptor (beta chain) was recorded in a study of regulatory T cells. In the case of this clone: Its antigen remains unknown.

Points from the study as a whole: In CD3G-deficient patients, conventional CD4+ T cells were enriched for hydrophobic CDR3 residues at positions 6 and 7. Regulatory T cells showed the strongest V-J pair restriction and V/J gene skewing among patient repertoires.

Primers: 52 TRBV forward and 13 TRBJ reverse. TCRdb keeps only in-frame clones here, not all; method: immunoSEQ multiplex PCR. The sample has about 23,000 clones, 70% to 90% seen once. The germline V gene encodes CDR1 SEHNR and CDR2 FQNEAQ (reference sequence). The CDR3 runs to 19 residues. With V trimmed by 1 base and J by 1 base, 7 bases remained unmatched. A couple of CD3G-deficient patients had more severe autoimmunity; all had some. Patients aged 2 to 39 years had fewer naive T cells. V is TRBV7-9 and J is TRBJ2-3, with TRBD2 identical over 14 bases. This clonotype originated in a child between 5 and 17 years old with CD3G deficiency. Material for sequencing was conventional CD4+ T cells sorted from blood. CDR3 bases: TGTGCCAGCAGCTTAGGCTACCCGGGACTAGCGGGGGGCACAGATACGCAGTATTTT. As protein: CASSLGYPGLAGGTDTQYF.